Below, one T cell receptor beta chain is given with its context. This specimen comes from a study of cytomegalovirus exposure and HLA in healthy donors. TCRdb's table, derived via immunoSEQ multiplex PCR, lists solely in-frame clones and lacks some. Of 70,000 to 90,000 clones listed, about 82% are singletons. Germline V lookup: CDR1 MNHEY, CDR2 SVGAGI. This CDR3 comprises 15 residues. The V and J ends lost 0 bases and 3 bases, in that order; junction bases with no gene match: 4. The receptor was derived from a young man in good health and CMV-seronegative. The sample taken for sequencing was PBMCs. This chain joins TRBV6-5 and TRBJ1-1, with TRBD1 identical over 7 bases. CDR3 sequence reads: CASSYSTGIDTEAFF. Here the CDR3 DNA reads TGTGCCAGCAGTTACTCGACAGGGATCGACACTGAAGCTTTCTTT.